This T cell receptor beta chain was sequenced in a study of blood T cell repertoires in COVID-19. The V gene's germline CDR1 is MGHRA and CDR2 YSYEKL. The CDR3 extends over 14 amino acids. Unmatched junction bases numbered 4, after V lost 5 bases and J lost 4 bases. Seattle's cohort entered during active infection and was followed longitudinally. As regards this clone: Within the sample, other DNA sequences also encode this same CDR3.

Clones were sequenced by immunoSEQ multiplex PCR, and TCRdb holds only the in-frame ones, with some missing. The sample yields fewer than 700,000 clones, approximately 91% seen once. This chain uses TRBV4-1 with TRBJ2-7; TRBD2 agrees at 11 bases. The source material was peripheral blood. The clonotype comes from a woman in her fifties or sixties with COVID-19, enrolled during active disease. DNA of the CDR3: TGCGCCAGCAGCTTAGCGGGGGGGCGGTACGAGCAGTACTTC. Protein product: CASSLAGGRYEQYF.